A selection of T cell receptor beta chains follows, all from one sample in a study of regulatory T cells in long-lasting Graves disease. In TCRdb, the multiplex PCR reads were re-called with MiXCR into one record per CDR3 protein. The repertoire includes roughly 400,000 distinct CDR3 sequences, 21% of them detected once, and 14% sits in the top ten. The sequenced sample was peripheral blood mononuclear cells (PBMCs), obtained when the disease was refractory, from a patient treated with antithyroid drugs. These receptors all stem from a female donor with Graves disease. The CDR3 runs from the conserved cysteine through the conserved F or W. The D gene is left open where the match is weak. Rows may omit the clone size; those that give it use once, few, many or a size class.

TRBJ2-7	TRBV20-1	13	NA	NA	TGCAGTGCTAGAAAGACAGGAGTCTCCGAGCAGTACTTC	CSARKTGVSEQYF
TRBJ2-5	TRBV15	15	many	TRBD1	TGTGCCACCAGCAGAGTTGGACAGGTCGGCGAGACCCAGTACTTC	CATSRVGQVGETQYF
TRBJ2-5	TRBV20-1	13	many	TRBD1	TGCAGTGCCGAAAACAGGGGGCGAGAGACCCAGTACTTC	CSAENRGRETQYF
TRBJ1-1	TRBV20-1	14	NA	TRBD1	TGCAGTGCTAGAGATCTTAGGGGGCAGGGTGAAGCTTTCTTT	CSARDLRGQGEAFF
TRBJ2-7	TRBV7-3	14	few	TRBD2	TGTGCCAGCAGCATCAGCGGGGGCTCCTACGAGCAGTACTTC	CASSISGGSYEQYF
TRBJ2-5	TRBV3-1	17	few	TRBD2	TGTGCCAGCAGCCGCCTGGTCACTTCTAGCGGGGGCCCGGCCCAGTACTTC	CASSRLVTSSGGPAQYF
TRBJ1-6	TRBV28	16	many	TRBD1	TGTGCCAGCAGTCCTGACAGGGGGCCTTATAATTCACCCCTCCACTTT	CASSPDRGPYNSPLHF
TRBJ2-7	TRBV6-9	14	few	NA	TGTGCCAGCAGTTACGCCAGGGCATCCTACGAGCAGTACTTC	CASSYARASYEQYF
TRBJ1-5	TRBV7-9	12	many	NA	TGTGCCAGCAGTGTAGGGAATCAGCCCCAGCATTTT	CASSVGNQPQHF
TRBJ2-3	TRBV27	12	once	NA	TGTGCCAGCAGTTTAATCCGCGGAGCCCCGTATTTT	CASSLIRGAPYF
TRBJ1-5	TRBV2	15	many	NA	TGTGCCAGCAGTGAAGCGCTTCCAGGCAATCAGCCCCAGCATTTT	CASSEALPGNQPQHF
TRBJ1-2	TRBV5-4	14	NA	NA	TGTGCCAGCAGCCATCCAGGCGGACTCTATGGCTACACCTTC	CASSHPGGLYGYTF
TRBJ2-6	TRBV5-1	15	NA	NA	TGCGCCAGCAGCTCAGGGAATACAGGGGCCAACGTCCTGACTTTC	CASSSGNTGANVLTF
TRBJ2-3	TRBV7-3	15	few	TRBD2	TGTGCCAGCAGCTGGACTAGCGGCCTGTTAGATACGCAGTATTTT	CASSWTSGLLDTQYF
TRBJ2-7	TRBV28	12	many	NA	TGTGCCAGCAGTTTAACTAGGGACCTTCAGTACTTC	CASSLTRDLQYF
TRBJ1-2	TRBV3-1	15	many	NA	TGTGCCAGCAGCCAAGGCGCAGGGGCAACTAGTGGCTACACCTTC	CASSQGAGATSGYTF